These 7 T cell receptor beta chains originate from one sample sequenced in a study of metastatic and nonmetastatic thyroid tumors. No treatment of any kind had been given to any patient before thyroid surgery. TCRdb called clones again from the PCR reads with MiXCR. The sample lists under 100,000 clones, around 9.1% seen once, with 8.8% in the top ten. Sequences were obtained from blood. These receptors were taken from a female donor with papillary thyroid cancer or a benign thyroid nodule (not recorded which). Some clones in this sample may be carry-over from other donors' samples.

V is TRBV12-3 or TRBV12-4 and J is TRBJ1-5; 10 bases are shared with TRBD1. Trimming removed 5 bases from V and 7 bases from J; junction bases left unmatched: 8. CDR3 length equals 15 residues. CDR3 in amino acids: CASSRTGGVGQPQHF. The DNA for the CDR3 is TGTGCCAGCAGTCGGACAGGGGGAGTTGGGCAGCCCCAGCATTTT.

This clone was recorded many times. J is TRBJ2-3 and V is TRBV2; 10 nucleotides align to TRBD2. The junction had 15 bases not matched to a gene; V was cut back by 6 bases and J by 6 bases. This CDR3 region has 17 residues. The V gene's germline CDR1 is SNHLY and CDR2 FYNNEI. In DNA form, the CDR3 reads TGTGCCAGCAGAAATAAACTTAGCGGGGGGACGGGGGATACGCAGTATTTT. As protein: CASRNKLSGGTGDTQYF.

V is TRBV19 and J is TRBJ1-1; TRBD1 might be the D (5 bases). The CDR3 is made up of 14 amino acids. Germline loops: CDR1 LNHDA, CDR2 SQIVND (reference sequence). V lost 7 bases and J 4 bases, leaving 16 bases between the germline ends. CDR3 in DNA: TGTGCCAGTAAGGTTCGTGGGGGGGTCACTGAAGCTTTCTTT. As protein: CASKVRGGVTEAFF.

Remarks on this clone: A much larger clonotype is one base distant, so this may be a read error. The same CDR3 is also encoded by other DNA sequences in this sample. The chain has TRBV27 and TRBJ2-7, with a tentative D call TRBD2 (7 bases). V shed 9 bases and J shed 5 bases, with 17 bases lying between them. The CDR3 has 13 residues. The germline CDR1 and CDR2 sequences are MNHEY and SMNVEV (reference sequence). The CDR3 region has the DNA TGTGCCAGTAGGGGGGGGAGTAGGGACGAGCAGTACTTC. It encodes CASRGGSRDEQYF.

This clone was detected many times. This chain connects TRBV15 to TRBJ1-1; D perhaps matches TRBD1 (5 bases). Trimming cost V 0 bases and J 5 bases, with 7 bases left between them. CDR3 length: 13 amino acids. The V gene's germline CDR1 is LNHNV and CDR2 YYDKDF (reference sequence). The CDR3 sequence: CATSRDPGTEAFF. In DNA, the CDR3 is TGTGCCACCAGCAGAGATCCAGGGACTGAAGCTTTCTTT.

This clone occurred many times. V gene TRBV3-1 combines with J gene TRBJ2-3, with 10 nucleotides matching TRBD2. The CDR3 loop spans 18 amino acids. V shed 0 bases, J shed 2 bases, and the junction held 8 bases outside the gene matches. Germline assignment: CDR1 LGHDT and CDR2 YNNKEL (reference sequence). DNA of the CDR3: TGTGCCAGCAGCCAAGATTGGGCTAGCGGGGGCCCCACAGATACGCAGTATTTT. Protein product: CASSQDWASGGPTDTQYF.

This clone was picked up many times. V is TRBV3-1 and J is TRBJ2-1; D not resolved. The CDR3 loop spans 14 amino acids. In germline, CDR1 is LGHDT, CDR2 YNNKEL (reference sequence). The V and J ends lost 4 bases and 7 bases respectively, with 14 bases between them. CDR3 sequence: CASSRDIVQNEQFF. The DNA of the CDR3 is TGTGCCAGCAGCCGAGATATAGTGCAGAATGAGCAGTTCTTC.